This TCR beta chain was recovered during a study of OX40 agonist ivuxolimab in advanced cancers. Background on the study: Partial responses were observed in three patients, of whom one had hepatocellular carcinoma and two had cutaneous melanoma.

Germline CDR1 reads SGHKS; CDR2 reads YYEKEE (reference sequence). Trimming cost V 3 bases and J 1 base, with 14 bases left between them. This CDR3 is 15 amino acids long. The assay was immunoSEQ multiplex PCR, and TCRdb's table has in-frame clones only and misses some. The sample has 15,000 to 20,000 clones, about four fifths seen once. This clone was picked up one time. The receptor's source is an adult with an advanced solid tumor such as melanoma, head and neck, liver or kidney cancer. The sample here was CD4+ or CD8+ T cells sorted from blood, taken in a trial of the OX40 agonist ivuxolimab. The chain recombines TRBV5-5 with TRBJ2-7; D remains unclear. CDR3 residues: CASSYGGDGSYEQYF. The CDR3 DNA follows: TGTGCCAGCAGCTACGGCGGCGACGGGTCCTACGAGCAGTACTTC.